The 9 T cell receptor beta chains listed next were all sequenced from one sample in a study of T cells in tuberculosis. Produced via immunoSEQ multiplex PCR; TCRdb's table is partial and in-frame only. The sample consists of roughly 30,000 clones, about 82% of them appearing once. Time point defined: new active TB diagnosis, blood taken before or within 7 days of starting treatment. Sequenced here: PBMCs, sampled at tuberculosis diagnosis. These receptors were obtained from an adult with tuberculosis.

The genes are TRBV5-5 and TRBJ1-1, with TRBD1 identical over 8 bases. CDR1 is SGHKS and CDR2 is YYEKEE in the germline V gene (reference sequence). This CDR3 has 14 amino acids. Trimming cost V 2 bases and J 5 bases; bases outside gene matches: 5. In DNA form, the CDR3 reads TGTGCCAGCAGCTTACGGACAGGGTTAACTGAAGCTTTCTTT. It codes for CASSLRTGLTEAFF. Looking up the rest from reference TRBV5-5 and TRBJ1-1 gives the full variable domain: DAGVTQSPTHLIKTRGQQVTLRCSPISGHKSVSWYQQVLGQGPQFIFQYYEKEERGRGNFPDRFSARQFPNYSSELNVNALLLGDSALYLCASSLRTGLTEAFFGQGTRLTVV.

V is TRBV5-5 and J is TRBJ2-5; 9 bases map to TRBD2. The CDR3 extends over 16 amino acids. Germline values: CDR1 SGHKS, CDR2 YYEKEE (reference sequence). Trimming removed 1 base from V and 5 bases from J; junction bases left unmatched: 9. This CDR3 reads CASSLSGGGARETQYF. The DNA for the CDR3 is TGTGCCAGCAGCTTGTCGGGCGGGGGGGCCCGGGAGACCCAGTACTTC.

The CDR3, as DNA: TGTGCCAGCAGTTTACGGTCAGGCCTCTATGGCTACACCTTC. It encodes CASSLRSGLYGYTF. The chain combines TRBV27 with TRBJ1-2; no clear D. Germline V gene data show CDR1 as MNHEY and CDR2 as SMNVEV (reference sequence). This CDR3 comprises 14 residues. Trimming took off 2 bases at V and 4 bases at J, with 11 bases between the two ends.

This clone has only one observation. The chain has TRBV11-3 and TRBJ2-1, with 10 bases fitting TRBD2. The CDR3 extends over 15 amino acids. V was clipped by 1 base and J by 9 bases; unmatched bases: 6. From germline, CDR1 is SGHNT and CDR2 YENEEA. The CDR3 DNA reads TGTGCCAGCAGCTTAGGCACAGGACTAGCGGCTGAGCAGTTCTTC. Amino acid sequence: CASSLGTGLAAEQFF.

The rearrangement links TRBV30 to TRBJ2-5, with TRBD2 identical over 14 bases. The length of the CDR3 is 16 residues. The junction had 4 bases not matched to a gene; V was cut back by 0 bases and J by 4 bases. Germline CDR1 and CDR2: GTSNPN and SVGIG (reference sequence). CDR3 DNA sequence: TGTGCCTGGAGTGTTGGACTAGCGGGGGGAGGAGAGACCCAGTACTTC. Its translation: CAWSVGLAGGGETQYF.

The V call is TRBV18, the J call TRBJ1-3, with a tentative D call TRBD1 (5 bases). There are 15 residues in the CDR3. The germline CDR1 and CDR2 sequences are KGHSH and LQKENI. Deletions cut 3 bases from V and 3 bases from J, with 12 bases between. The CDR3 spells CASSPARTHGNTIYF. The CDR3 bases are TGTGCCAGCTCACCTGCGAGGACACATGGAAACACCATATATTTT.

CDR3 protein: CASSPRPAGGNEKLFF. CDR3 nucleotides: TGTGCCAGCAGCCCCCGCCCCGCCGGGGGTAATGAAAAACTGTTTTTT. V is TRBV9 and J is TRBJ1-4; tentative D call: TRBD1 (5 bases). Germline V lookup: CDR1 SGDLS, CDR2 YYNGEE. V lost 4 bases to trimming and J lost 4 bases, with 17 bases between them. This CDR3 comprises 16 residues. The full variable domain, completed using reference TRBV9 and TRBJ1-4, is DSGVTQTPKHLITATGQRVTLRCSPRSGDLSVYWYQQSLDQGLQFLIQYYNGEERAKGNILERFSAQQFPDLHSELNLSSLELGDSALYFCASSPRPAGGNEKLFFGSGTQLSVL.

The V gene is TRBV7-9, the J gene TRBJ1-3; D gene ambiguous. The CDR3 is 14 amino acids. Germline CDR1 and CDR2: SEHNR and FQNEAQ (reference sequence). V was clipped by 5 bases and J by 2 bases, with 10 bases between them. CDR3 bases: TGTGCCAGCAGCCCCGACATTGCTGGAAACACCATATATTTT. Its translation is CASSPDIAGNTIYF.

This chain joins TRBV4-1 and TRBJ1-1; D possibly corresponds to TRBD1 (6 bases). The CDR3 extends over 16 amino acids. Deletions cut 4 bases from V and 6 bases from J, with 21 bases between. Germline lookup yields CDR1 MGHRA and CDR2 YSYEKL. CDR3 nucleotide sequence: TGCGCCAGCAGCCTCGGACACTCGAGGGGGGGAGCTGAAGCTTTCTTT. It codes for CASSLGHSRGGAEAFF.